This T cell receptor beta chain was recorded in a study of human T cells and chemical hapten exposure. Study-wide context: The cohort included alopecia areata under or over 50% scalp, totalis and universalis. Study-wide results and limits: Controls formed significantly fewer large CDR3 similarity clusters than expanded TCRs did.

TCRdb reanalysed the RACE reads using MiXCR and keeps one entry per CDR3 protein. Of roughly 180,000 distinct CDR3 sequences in the sample, around 24% were seen once. Time point: patch test 1, 2 weeks after DPC sensitization. Treatment defined: therapeutic diphenylcyclopropenone sensitization with weekly scalp DPC. As concerns this clonotype: Its specificity is unknown.

From germline, CDR1 is SGHVS and CDR2 FQNEAQ. Germline trimming cut 6 bases from V and 0 bases from J; bases unmatched to any gene: 15. This CDR3 contains 18 residues. This specimen was whole blood, taken in connection with sensitization to the hapten diphenylcyclopropenone (DPC). The TCR was taken from a woman in her forties or fifties with alopecia areata. Some clones in this sample may be carry-over from other donors' samples. The V and J genes are TRBV7-8 and TRBJ1-1; TRBD1 agrees at 8 bases. CDR3: CASSENQGTGDMNTEAFF. CDR3 coding DNA: TGTGCCAGCAGTGAAAACCAGGGGACAGGTGACATGAACACTGAAGCTTTCTTT.